This T cell receptor beta chain came from a study of shared clonotypes between healthy human individuals. In regard to this clone: The antigen remains undetermined.

General study results and limits: The study found lower generation probabilities in non-shared clonotypes than in those shared by all four donors.

CD45RO+ cells were combined with CCR7-negative CD45RA+ TemRA cells to form CD8 memory. Method: immunoSEQ multiplex PCR; TCRdb's copy keeps in-frame clones and lacks some. The table has roughly 720,000 clones, roughly 87% seen once. Unmatched junction bases numbered 4, after V lost 3 bases and J lost 2 bases. Looked up from germline, CDR1 is SGHAT and CDR2 is FQNNGV. CDR3 length: 15 amino acids. The receptor was isolated from a man in his late teens or twenties in good health. Some clones in this sample may be carry-over from other donors' samples. This chain uses TRBV11-2 with TRBJ2-7; 10 nucleotides align to TRBD2. Sequenced sample: memory CD8+ T cells from PBMCs. Sample subset: CD45RO+ cells pooled with CCR7-negative TemRA cells. The CDR3 reads CASSFSGRSTYEQYF. DNA of the CDR3: TGTGCCAGCAGCTTTAGCGGGAGGTCAACCTACGAGCAGTACTTC. Complete variable domain (other parts from reference TRBV11-2 and TRBJ2-7): EAGVAQSPRYKIIEKRQSVAFWCNPISGHATLYWYQQILGQGPKLLIQFQNNGVVDDSQLPKDRFSAERLKGVDSTLKIQPAKLEDSAVYLCASSFSGRSTYEQYFGPGTRLTVT.